This TCR beta chain was recorded in a study of shared clonotypes between healthy human individuals. Replicate PCRs run on sorted subsets employed around 200 ng DNA, 25,000 to 35,000 T cell genomes. The method was immunoSEQ multiplex PCR; TCRdb's version includes in-frame clones alone and lacks a portion of them. This table has approximately 1.4 million clones, approximately 98% appearing once. V was trimmed by 3 bases and J by 0 bases, leaving 10 bases between them. Germline CDR1 reads SGHNT; CDR2 reads YYREEE (reference sequence). This CDR3 has 15 amino acids. Adults of Caucasian background living in Nashville, Tennessee made up all donors. Subsets obtained from CD4+ cells comprised CD45RA+ naive and CD45RA-negative memory cells.

This clonotype originated in a man younger than 45 in good health. V and J are TRBV5-4 and TRBJ2-1; D may be TRBD1 (6 bases). Sequencing was done on a sample of naive CD4+ T cells sorted from blood. Noted subset: CD45RA+ positively selected. The CDR3 nucleotides are TGTGCCAGCAGCTCGGACAGAACCTCCTACAATGAGCAGTTCTTC. Residues: CASSSDRTSYNEQFF.